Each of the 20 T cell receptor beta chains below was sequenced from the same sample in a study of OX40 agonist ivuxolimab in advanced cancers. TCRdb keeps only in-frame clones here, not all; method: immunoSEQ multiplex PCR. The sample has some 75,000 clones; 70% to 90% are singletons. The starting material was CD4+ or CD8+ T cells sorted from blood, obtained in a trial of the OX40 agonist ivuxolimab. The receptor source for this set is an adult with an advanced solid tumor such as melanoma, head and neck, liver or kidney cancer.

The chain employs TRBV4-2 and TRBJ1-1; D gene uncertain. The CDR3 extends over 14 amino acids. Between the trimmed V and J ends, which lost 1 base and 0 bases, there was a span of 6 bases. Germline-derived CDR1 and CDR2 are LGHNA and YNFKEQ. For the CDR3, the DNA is TGTGCCAGCAGCCAAGGGGTTATGAACACTGAAGCTTTCTTT. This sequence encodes CASSQGVMNTEAFF.

The CDR3 DNA sequence: TGTGCCAGCAGGTTGACAGTGACAGGCAATCAGCCCCAGCATTTT. Translation gives CASRLTVTGNQPQHF. The chain links TRBV2 to TRBJ1-5; possible D gene TRBD1, 5 bases. V lost 6 bases, J lost 2 bases, and 14 bases lay in between. This CDR3 has 15 amino acids. The germline gives CDR1 SNHLY, CDR2 FYNNEI.

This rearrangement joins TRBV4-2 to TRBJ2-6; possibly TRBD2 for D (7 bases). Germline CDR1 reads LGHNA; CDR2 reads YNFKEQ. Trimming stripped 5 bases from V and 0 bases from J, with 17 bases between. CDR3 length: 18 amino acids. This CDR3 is CASSSMGGGTSGANVLTF. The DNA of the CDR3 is TGTGCCAGCAGCTCCATGGGGGGGGGCACCTCTGGGGCCAACGTCCTGACTTTC.

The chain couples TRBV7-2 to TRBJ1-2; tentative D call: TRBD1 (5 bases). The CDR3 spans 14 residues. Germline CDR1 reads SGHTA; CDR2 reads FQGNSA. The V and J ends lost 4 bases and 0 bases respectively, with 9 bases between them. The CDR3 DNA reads TGTGCCAGCAGCTATGGGACCTCTAACTATGGCTACACCTTC. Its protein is CASSYGTSNYGYTF.

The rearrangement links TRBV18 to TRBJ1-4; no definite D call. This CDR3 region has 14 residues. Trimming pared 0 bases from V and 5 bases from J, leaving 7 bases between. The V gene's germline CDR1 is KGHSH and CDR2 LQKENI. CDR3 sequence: CASSPPNGNEKLFF. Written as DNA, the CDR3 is TGTGCCAGCTCACCACCGAATGGGAATGAAAAACTGTTTTTT.

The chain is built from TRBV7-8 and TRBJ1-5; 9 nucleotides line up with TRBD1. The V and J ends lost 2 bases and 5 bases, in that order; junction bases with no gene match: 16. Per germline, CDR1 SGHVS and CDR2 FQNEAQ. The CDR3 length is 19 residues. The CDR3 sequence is CASSLPLWGQGDPHQPQHF. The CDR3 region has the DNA TGTGCCAGCAGCTTACCCCTGTGGGGACAGGGAGACCCCCATCAGCCCCAGCATTTT. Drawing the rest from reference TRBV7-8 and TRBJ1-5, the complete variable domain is GAGVSQSPRYKVAKRGQDVALRCDPISGHVSLFWYQQALGQGPEFLTYFQNEAQLDKSGLPSDRFFAERPEGSVSTLKIQRTQQEDSAVYLCASSLPLWGQGDPHQPQHFGDGTRLSIL.

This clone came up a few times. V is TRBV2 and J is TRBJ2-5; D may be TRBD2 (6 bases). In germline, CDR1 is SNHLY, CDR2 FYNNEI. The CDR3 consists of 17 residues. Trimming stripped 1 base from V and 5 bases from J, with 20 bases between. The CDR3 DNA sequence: TGTGCCAGCAGTGAAGGGATGTGGGGAGGAACGGGGGAGACCCAGTACTTC. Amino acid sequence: CASSEGMWGGTGETQYF.

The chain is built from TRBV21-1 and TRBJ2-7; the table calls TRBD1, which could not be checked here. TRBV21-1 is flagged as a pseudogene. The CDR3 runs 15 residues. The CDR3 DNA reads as TGTGCCAGCAGCAATAACCGGGACAGGGCTCACGAGCAGTACGTC. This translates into CASSNNRDRAHEQYV.

CDR3 in amino acids: CASSLDWNSPLHF. The DNA for the CDR3 is TGTGCCAGCAGTCTGGACTGGAATTCACCCCTCCACTTT. The chain links TRBV6-1 to TRBJ1-6; D unclear. V lost 5 bases and J 7 bases, leaving 9 bases between the germline ends. The CDR3 totals 13 residues. Germline V gene sequence: CDR1 MNHNS, CDR2 SASEGT.

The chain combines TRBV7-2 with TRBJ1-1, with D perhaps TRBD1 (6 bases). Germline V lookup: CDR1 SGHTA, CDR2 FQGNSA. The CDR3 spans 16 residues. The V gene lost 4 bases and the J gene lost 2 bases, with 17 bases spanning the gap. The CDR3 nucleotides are TGTGCCAGCAGCTGGGGGGGCACCCAAACTAACACTGAAGCTTTCTTT. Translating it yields CASSWGGTQTNTEAFF.

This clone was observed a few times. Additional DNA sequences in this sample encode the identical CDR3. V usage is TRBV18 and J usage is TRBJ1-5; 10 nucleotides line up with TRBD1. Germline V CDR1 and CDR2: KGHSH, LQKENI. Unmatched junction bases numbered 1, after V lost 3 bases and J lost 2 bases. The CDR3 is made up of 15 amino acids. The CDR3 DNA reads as TGTGCCAGCTCACCGGACAGGGGGGGCAATCAGCCCCAGCATTTT. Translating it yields CASSPDRGGNQPQHF.

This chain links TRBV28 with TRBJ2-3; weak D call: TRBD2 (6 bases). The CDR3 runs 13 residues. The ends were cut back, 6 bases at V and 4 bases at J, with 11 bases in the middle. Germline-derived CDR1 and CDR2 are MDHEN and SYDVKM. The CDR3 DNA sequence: TGTGCCAGCAGACTCTTAGCGGCAGATACGCAGTATTTT. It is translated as CASRLLAADTQYF.

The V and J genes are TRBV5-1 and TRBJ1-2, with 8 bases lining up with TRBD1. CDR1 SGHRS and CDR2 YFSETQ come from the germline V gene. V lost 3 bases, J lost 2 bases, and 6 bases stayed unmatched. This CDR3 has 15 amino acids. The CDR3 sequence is CASSWGRTGNYGYTF. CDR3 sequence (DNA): TGCGCCAGCAGCTGGGGGAGGACAGGGAACTATGGCTACACCTTC. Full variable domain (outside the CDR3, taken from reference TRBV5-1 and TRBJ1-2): KAGVTQTPRYLIKTRGQQVTLSCSPISGHRSVSWYQQTPGQGLQFLFEYFSETQRNKGNFPGRFSGRQFSNSRSEMNVSTLELGDSALYLCASSWGRTGNYGYTFGSGTRLTVV.

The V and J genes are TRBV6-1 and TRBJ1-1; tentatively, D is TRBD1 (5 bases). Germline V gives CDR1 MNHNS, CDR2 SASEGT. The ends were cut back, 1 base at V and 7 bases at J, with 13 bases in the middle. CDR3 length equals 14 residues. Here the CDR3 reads CASSEVRAADEAFF. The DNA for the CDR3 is TGTGCCAGCAGTGAAGTCAGGGCGGCAGATGAAGCTTTCTTT.

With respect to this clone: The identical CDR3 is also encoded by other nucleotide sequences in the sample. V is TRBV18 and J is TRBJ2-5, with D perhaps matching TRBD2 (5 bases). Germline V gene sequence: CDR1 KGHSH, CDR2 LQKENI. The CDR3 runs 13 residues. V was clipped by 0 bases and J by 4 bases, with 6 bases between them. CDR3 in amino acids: CASSPPGRETQYF. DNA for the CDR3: TGTGCCAGCTCACCACCGGGGAGAGAGACCCAGTACTTC.

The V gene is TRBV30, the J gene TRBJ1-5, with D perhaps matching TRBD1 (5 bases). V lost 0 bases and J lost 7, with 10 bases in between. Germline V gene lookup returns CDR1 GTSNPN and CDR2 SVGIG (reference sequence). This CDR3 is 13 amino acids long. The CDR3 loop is CAWSVSGEQPQHF. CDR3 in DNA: TGTGCCTGGAGTGTATCGGGGGAGCAGCCCCAGCATTTT.

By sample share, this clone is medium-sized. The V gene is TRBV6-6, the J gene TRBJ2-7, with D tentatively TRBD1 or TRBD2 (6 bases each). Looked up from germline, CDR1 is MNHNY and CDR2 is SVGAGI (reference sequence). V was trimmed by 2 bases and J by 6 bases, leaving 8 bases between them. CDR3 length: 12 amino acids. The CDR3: CASSYKGGEQYV. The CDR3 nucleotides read TGTGCCAGCAGTTACAAGGGGGGCGAGCAGTACGTC.

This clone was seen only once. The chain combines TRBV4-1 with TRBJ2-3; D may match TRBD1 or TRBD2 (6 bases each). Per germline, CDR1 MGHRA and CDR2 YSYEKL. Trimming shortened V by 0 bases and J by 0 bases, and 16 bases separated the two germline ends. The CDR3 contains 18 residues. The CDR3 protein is CASSQETGGGLSTDTQYF. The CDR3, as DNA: TGCGCCAGCAGCCAAGAGACTGGAGGGGGACTTAGCACAGATACGCAGTATTTT.

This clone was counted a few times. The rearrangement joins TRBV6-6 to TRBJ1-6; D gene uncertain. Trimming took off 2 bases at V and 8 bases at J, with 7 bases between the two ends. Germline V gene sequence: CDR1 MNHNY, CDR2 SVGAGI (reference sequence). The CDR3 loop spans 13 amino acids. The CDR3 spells CASSYREDSPLHF. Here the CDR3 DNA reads TGTGCCAGCAGTTACAGGGAGGATTCACCCCTCCACTTT.

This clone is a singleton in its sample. CDR3 sequence reads: CASSYTIKGTGELFF. Here the CDR3 DNA reads TGTGCCAGCAGTTACACCATCAAGGGCACCGGGGAGCTGTTTTTT. The V gene is TRBV6-5, the J gene TRBJ2-2; D gene uncertain. The CDR3 contains 15 residues. CDR1 and CDR2 (germline): MNHEY, SVGAGI. V lost 2 bases, J lost 4 bases, and 11 bases lay in between.